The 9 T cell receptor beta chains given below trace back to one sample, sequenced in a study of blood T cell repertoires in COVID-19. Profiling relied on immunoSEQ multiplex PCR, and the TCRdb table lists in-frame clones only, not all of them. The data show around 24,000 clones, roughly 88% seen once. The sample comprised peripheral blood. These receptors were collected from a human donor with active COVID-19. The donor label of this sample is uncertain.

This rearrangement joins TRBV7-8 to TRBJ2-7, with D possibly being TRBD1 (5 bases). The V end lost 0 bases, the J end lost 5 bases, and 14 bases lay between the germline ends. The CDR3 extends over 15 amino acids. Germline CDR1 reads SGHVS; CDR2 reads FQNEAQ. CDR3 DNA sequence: TGTGCCAGCAGCTTAGCGCAGGGCAATTGGGACGAGCAGTACTTC. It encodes CASSLAQGNWDEQYF.

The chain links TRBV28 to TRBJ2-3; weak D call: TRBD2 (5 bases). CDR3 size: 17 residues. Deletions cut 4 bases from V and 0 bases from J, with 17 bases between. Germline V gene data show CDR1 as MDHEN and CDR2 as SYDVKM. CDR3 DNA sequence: TGTGCCAGCAGTTGGCCTTTAGCGTACAGAAGCACAGATACGCAGTATTTT. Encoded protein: CASSWPLAYRSTDTQYF.

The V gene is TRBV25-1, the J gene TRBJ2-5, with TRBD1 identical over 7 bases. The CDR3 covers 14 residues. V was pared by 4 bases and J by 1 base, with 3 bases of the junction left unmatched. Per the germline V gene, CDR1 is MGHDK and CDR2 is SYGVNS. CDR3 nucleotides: TGTGCCAGCAGTGGATGGGACAGCCAAGAGACCCAGTACTTC. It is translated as CASSGWDSQETQYF.

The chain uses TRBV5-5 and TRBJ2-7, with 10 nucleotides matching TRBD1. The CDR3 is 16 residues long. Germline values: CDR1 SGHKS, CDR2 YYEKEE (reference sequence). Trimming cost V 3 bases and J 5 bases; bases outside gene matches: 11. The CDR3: CASSSSPGTGVNEQYF. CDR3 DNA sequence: TGTGCCAGCAGCTCCTCACCCGGGACAGGGGTTAACGAGCAGTACTTC.

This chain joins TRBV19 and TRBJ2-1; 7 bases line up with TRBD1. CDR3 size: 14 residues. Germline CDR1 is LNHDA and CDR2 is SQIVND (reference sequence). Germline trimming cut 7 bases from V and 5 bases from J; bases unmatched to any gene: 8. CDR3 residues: CASTSQGKNNEQFF. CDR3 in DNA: TGTGCCAGTACTTCACAGGGGAAGAACAATGAGCAGTTCTTC. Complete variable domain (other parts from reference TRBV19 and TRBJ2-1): DGGITQSPKYLFRKEGQNVTLSCEQNLNHDAMYWYRQDPGQGLRLIYYSQIVNDFQKGDIAEGYSVSREKKESFPLTVTSAQKNPTAFYLCASTSQGKNNEQFFGPGTRLTVL.

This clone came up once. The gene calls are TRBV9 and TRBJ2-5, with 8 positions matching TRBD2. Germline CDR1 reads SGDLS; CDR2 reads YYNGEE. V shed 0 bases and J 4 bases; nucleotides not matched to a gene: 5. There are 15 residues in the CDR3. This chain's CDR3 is CASSVEPGGLETQYF. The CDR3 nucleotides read TGTGCCAGCAGCGTAGAACCGGGGGGGCTAGAGACCCAGTACTTC.

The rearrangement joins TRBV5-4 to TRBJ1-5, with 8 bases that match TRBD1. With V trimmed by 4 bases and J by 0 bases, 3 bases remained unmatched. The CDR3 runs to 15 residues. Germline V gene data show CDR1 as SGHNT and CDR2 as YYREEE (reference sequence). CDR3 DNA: TGTGCCAGCAGCCGGACAGGGAATAGCAATCAGCCCCAGCATTTT. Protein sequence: CASSRTGNSNQPQHF.

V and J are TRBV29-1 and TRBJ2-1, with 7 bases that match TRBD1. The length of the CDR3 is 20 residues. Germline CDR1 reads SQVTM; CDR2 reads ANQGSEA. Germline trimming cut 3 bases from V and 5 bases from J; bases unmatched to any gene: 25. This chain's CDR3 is CSVDWSGTVREQRRNNEQFF. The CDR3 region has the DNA TGCAGCGTTGATTGGTCTGGGACAGTTAGGGAACAGCGGAGAAACAATGAGCAGTTCTTC.

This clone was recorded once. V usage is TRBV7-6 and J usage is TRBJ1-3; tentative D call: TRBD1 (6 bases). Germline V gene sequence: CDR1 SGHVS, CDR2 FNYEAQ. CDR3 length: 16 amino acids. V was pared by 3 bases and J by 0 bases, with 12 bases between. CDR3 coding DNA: TGTGCCAGCAGCTTCGACAGGCGCAGCTCTGGAAACACCATATATTTT. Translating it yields CASSFDRRSSGNTIYF.